This TCR beta chain was documented in a study of blood T cell repertoires in COVID-19. The table came from immunoSEQ multiplex PCR; TCRdb's copy has only in-frame clones and leaves some out. The data hold roughly 230,000 clones, with 65% to 90% observed a single time. Germline CDR1 is SGDLS and CDR2 is YYNGEE. Trimming removed 4 bases at V and 2 bases at J, with 18 bases between. The CDR3 consists of 16 residues. The chain links TRBV9 to TRBJ2-5; D possibly matches TRBD1 or TRBD2 (6 bases each). Sequencing was done on a sample of peripheral blood. This sequence originates from a man aged 50 or older with COVID-19, enrolled during active disease. The CDR3 bases are TGTGCCAGCAGCATAGGACAGTCGGGGGTGCAAGAGACCCAGTACTTC. Translating gives CASSIGQSGVQETQYF.